Sequencing of this T cell receptor (beta chain) was carried out in a study of CD8 T cells in ankylosing spondylitis. Study results and caveats: Ankylosing spondylitis blood seemed to carry a telltale TCR beta motif made of several highly homologous variants.

Trimming removed 1 base at V and 0 bases at J, with 14 bases between. Germline V gene sequence: CDR1 GTSNPN, CDR2 SVGIG (reference sequence). The CDR3 consists of 16 residues. In regard to this clonotype: Its antigen is unknown.

By quantitative 5'-RACE with molecular barcodes, the TCR beta libraries were made. TCRdb reprocessed the 5' RACE reads via MiXCR and lists one record per CDR3 protein. The data show about 90,000 distinct CDR3 sequences, about 9% seen once. The clonotype was recovered from a male donor with ankylosing spondylitis. V is TRBV30 and J is TRBJ2-3, with D perhaps being TRBD1 or TRBD2 (5 bases each). The specimen was blood, either unsorted or a sorted T cell fraction (not recorded which). CDR3 loop: CAWSAHGDPSTDTQYF. The CDR3 bases are TGTGCCTGGAGTGCACACGGGGACCCTAGCACAGATACGCAGTATTTT.